This T cell receptor (beta chain) came from a study of blood T cell repertoires in COVID-19. Study overall: Italy, Spain and the United States were the sources of the convalescent and acute COVID-19 samples.

In the authors' methods: Amplification of reference gene primers provided the estimated nucleated cell counts. Clones were sequenced by immunoSEQ multiplex PCR, and TCRdb holds only the in-frame ones, with some missing. From that table come the V and J calls and clone size; the DNA was used to work out D and trimming. The table has around 370,000 clones, 88% seen once. The recovered donors of Cohort 3 showed two negative PCRs, clearance, or symptom resolution. The CDR3 is 15 amino acids. The V gene end was trimmed by 3 bases and the J gene end by 5 bases; junction bases not matched to a gene: 9. The V gene's germline CDR1 is KGHDR and CDR2 SFDVKD.

This chain joins TRBV24-1 and TRBJ2-7, with 7 bases fitting TRBD1. Sample: PBMCs or T cells enriched from blood (not recorded which). The origin of this receptor is a young woman who had recovered from COVID-19. The CDR3 DNA sequence: TGTGCCACCAGTGATCACCGACAGGGTTCCGACGAGCAGTACTTC. Translating gives CATSDHRQGSDEQYF.